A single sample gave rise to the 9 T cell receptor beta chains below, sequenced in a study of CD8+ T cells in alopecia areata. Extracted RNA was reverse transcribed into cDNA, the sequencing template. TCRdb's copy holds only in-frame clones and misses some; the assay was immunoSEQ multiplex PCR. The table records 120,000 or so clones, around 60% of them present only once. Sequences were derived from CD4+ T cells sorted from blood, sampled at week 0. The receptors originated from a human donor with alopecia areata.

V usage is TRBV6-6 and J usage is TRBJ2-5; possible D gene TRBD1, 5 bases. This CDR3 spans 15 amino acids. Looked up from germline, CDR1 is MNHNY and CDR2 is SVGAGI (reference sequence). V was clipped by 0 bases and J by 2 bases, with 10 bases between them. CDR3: CASSYSSRGQETQYF. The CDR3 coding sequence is TGTGCCAGCAGTTACTCGAGTAGGGGACAAGAGACCCAGTACTTC.

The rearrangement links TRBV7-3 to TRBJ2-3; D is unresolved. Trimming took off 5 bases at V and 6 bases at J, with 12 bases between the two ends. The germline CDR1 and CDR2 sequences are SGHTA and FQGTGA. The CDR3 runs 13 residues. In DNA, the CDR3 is TGTGCCAGCAGCCTACTCATGTGGGATACGCAGTATTTT. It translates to CASSLLMWDTQYF.

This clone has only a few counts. Here the CDR3 reads CASSQRDAKNTGELFF. The CDR3 bases are TGCGCCAGCAGCCAAAGGGACGCCAAGAACACCGGGGAGCTGTTTTTT. The rearrangement uses TRBV5-1 and TRBJ2-2; D might be TRBD1 or TRBD2, each matching 5 bases. This CDR3 has 16 amino acids. Looked up from germline, CDR1 is SGHRS and CDR2 is YFSETQ. V lost 4 bases and J lost 1, with 14 bases in between. Full variable domain (outside the CDR3, taken from reference TRBV5-1 and TRBJ2-2): KAGVTQTPRYLIKTRGQQVTLSCSPISGHRSVSWYQQTPGQGLQFLFEYFSETQRNKGNFPGRFSGRQFSNSRSEMNVSTLELGDSALYLCASSQRDAKNTGELFFGEGSRLTVL.

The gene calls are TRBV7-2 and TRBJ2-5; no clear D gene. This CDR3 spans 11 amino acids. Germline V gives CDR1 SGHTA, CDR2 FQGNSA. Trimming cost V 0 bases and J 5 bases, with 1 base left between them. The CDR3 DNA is TGTGCCAGCAGCTTAGCGGAGACCCAGTACTTC. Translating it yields CASSLAETQYF.

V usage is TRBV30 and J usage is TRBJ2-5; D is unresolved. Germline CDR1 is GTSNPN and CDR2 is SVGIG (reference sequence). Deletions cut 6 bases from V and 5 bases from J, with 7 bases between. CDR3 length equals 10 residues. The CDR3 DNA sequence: TGTGCCTGTTTTAGGGAGACCCAGTACTTC. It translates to CACFRETQYF.

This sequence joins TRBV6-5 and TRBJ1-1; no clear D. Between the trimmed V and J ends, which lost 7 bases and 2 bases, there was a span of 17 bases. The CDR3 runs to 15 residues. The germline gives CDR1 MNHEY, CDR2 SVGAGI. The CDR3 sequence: CASNENMVLNTEAFF. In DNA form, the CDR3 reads TGTGCCAGCAACGAAAACATGGTCCTTAACACTGAAGCTTTCTTT.

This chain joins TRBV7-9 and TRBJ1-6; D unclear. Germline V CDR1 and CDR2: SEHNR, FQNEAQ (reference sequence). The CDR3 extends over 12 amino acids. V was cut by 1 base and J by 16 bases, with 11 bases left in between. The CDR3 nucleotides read TGTGCCAGCAGCTTAGAAGGGAGGACTCTCCACTTT. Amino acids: CASSLEGRTLHF.

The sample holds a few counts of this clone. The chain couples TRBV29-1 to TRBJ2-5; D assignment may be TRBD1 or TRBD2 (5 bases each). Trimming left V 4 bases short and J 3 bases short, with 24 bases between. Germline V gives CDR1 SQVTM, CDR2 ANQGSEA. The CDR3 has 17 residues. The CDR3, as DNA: TGCAGCGTTGTGCCATTGGGGGATGGGGTTTTTGAAGAGACCCAGTACTTC. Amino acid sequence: CSVVPLGDGVFEETQYF.

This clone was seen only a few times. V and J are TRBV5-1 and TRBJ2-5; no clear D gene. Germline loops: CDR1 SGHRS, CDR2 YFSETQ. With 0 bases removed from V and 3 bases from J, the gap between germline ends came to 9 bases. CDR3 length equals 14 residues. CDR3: CASSLEGFEETQYF. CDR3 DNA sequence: TGCGCCAGCAGCTTGGAGGGCTTTGAAGAGACCCAGTACTTC.